This T cell receptor (beta chain) appears in the sequencing data of a study of CD8 T cells in ankylosing spondylitis. TCRdb used MiXCR to reprocess the 5' RACE reads, holding one entry per CDR3 protein. The profile shows under 200,000 distinct CDR3 sequences, over 10% of them singletons. The ends were cut back, 0 bases at V and 7 bases at J, with 12 bases in the middle. The CDR3 has 13 amino acids. Germline V gene lookup returns CDR1 GTSNPN and CDR2 SVGIG (reference sequence). The V call is TRBV30, the J call TRBJ1-2, with D perhaps TRBD1 (5 bases). The clonotype was recovered from a female donor with ankylosing spondylitis or in good health (not recorded which). The material sequenced was blood, either unsorted or a sorted T cell fraction (not recorded which). CDR3 sequence: CAWSVRRAGGYTF. The CDR3 region has the DNA TGTGCCTGGAGTGTACGCAGGGCCGGTGGCTACACCTTC.